The 15 T cell receptor beta chains reported below all come from one sample, sequenced in a study of cytomegalovirus exposure and HLA in healthy donors. In the PCR, 60 Vbeta and 13 Jbeta primers were used. Sequencing used immunoSEQ multiplex PCR; TCRdb keeps in-frame clones, though not all of them. The sample has 160,000 or so clones; less than 85% are singletons. The specimen was PBMCs. The origin of the receptors is a woman aged 50 to 65 in good health and CMV-seropositive.

The chain employs TRBV4-3 and TRBJ1-1; 7 nucleotides match TRBD1. The CDR3 sequence is 14 residues long. V was clipped by 0 bases and J by 3 bases; unmatched bases: 1. The germline V gene encodes CDR1 LGHNA and CDR2 YSLEER. The CDR3 DNA reads as TGCGCCAGCAGCCAAGACAGGGGGGACACTGAAGCTTTCTTT. Translating gives CASSQDRGDTEAFF.

The chain carries TRBV7-9 and TRBJ2-7, with 10 bases that match TRBD1. Germline V gives CDR1 SEHNR, CDR2 FQNEAQ (reference sequence). Trimming removed 4 bases from V and 4 bases from J; junction bases left unmatched: 7. The CDR3 is made up of 15 amino acids. The CDR3 region is CASSSRDRGRYEQYF. The DNA for the CDR3 is TGTGCCAGCAGCTCAAGGGACAGGGGTAGATACGAGCAGTACTTC.

The CDR3 nucleotides are TGTGCCAGCAGCTTATGGCAGGGGCAGGGGGCCTACGAGCAGTACTTC. It yields the protein CASSLWQGQGAYEQYF. The chain carries TRBV13 and TRBJ2-7; TRBD1 matches at 7 bases. Germline assignment: CDR1 PRHDT and CDR2 FYEKMQ (reference sequence). The CDR3 extends over 16 amino acids. Trimming removed 2 bases from V and 2 bases from J; junction bases left unmatched: 9.

The chain recombines TRBV9 with TRBJ1-6, with a weak D call TRBD1 (6 bases). The CDR3 extends over 17 amino acids. Looked up from germline, CDR1 is SGDLS and CDR2 is YYNGEE. With 4 bases removed from V and 10 bases from J, the gap between germline ends came to 24 bases. The CDR3 DNA follows: TGTGCCAGCAGCCCTAGTGGGGGCATAACGTTGGCCTCACCCCTCCACTTT. Translation: CASSPSGGITLASPLHF.

V is TRBV5-5 and J is TRBJ1-2, with D unclear. The CDR3 runs 12 residues. Germline V gives CDR1 SGHKS, CDR2 YYEKEE (reference sequence). The V end lost 3 bases, the J end lost 7 bases, and 10 bases lay between the germline ends. The CDR3 protein is CASSSPGAGYTF. The CDR3 nucleotides are TGTGCCAGCAGCTCTCCGGGAGCTGGCTACACCTTC. The whole variable domain, filled in from reference TRBV5-5 and TRBJ1-2, reads DAGVTQSPTHLIKTRGQQVTLRCSPISGHKSVSWYQQVLGQGPQFIFQYYEKEERGRGNFPDRFSARQFPNYSSELNVNALLLGDSALYLCASSSPGAGYTFGSGTRLTVV.

This clone is a singleton in its sample. CDR3: CASGLTTMHEQYF. The CDR3 region has the DNA TGTGCTAGTGGTTTGACTACGATGCACGAGCAGTACTTC. The gene calls are TRBV12-5 and TRBJ2-5; D gene uncertain. The last part of the DNA fits TRBJ2-7 better; the J call may be wrong. Germline CDR1 reads LGHNT; CDR2 reads FRNRAP. The CDR3 spans 13 residues.

J is TRBJ2-2 and V is TRBV2; D gene unclear. V was clipped by 5 bases and J by 0 bases, with 7 bases between them. Germline V CDR1 and CDR2: SNHLY, FYNNEI. The CDR3 is made up of 14 amino acids. The CDR3 sequence is CASSYSSNTGELFF. The CDR3 nucleotides read TGTGCCAGCAGTTACAGCTCGAACACCGGGGAGCTGTTTTTT.

V and J are TRBV10-3 and TRBJ2-7; D may be TRBD1 (6 bases). Trimming shortened V by 3 bases and J by 3 bases, and 9 bases separated the two germline ends. Germline V lookup: CDR1 ENHRY, CDR2 SYGVKD. This CDR3 is 13 amino acids long. The CDR3 loop is CAISDRGDYEQYF. Written as DNA, the CDR3 is TGTGCCATCAGTGACAGGGGAGACTACGAGCAGTACTTC.

V usage is TRBV27 and J usage is TRBJ2-7; D ambiguous. The V end was cut by 2 bases, the J end by 4 bases, with 12 bases between. CDR3 length: 14 amino acids. In germline, CDR1 is MNHEY, CDR2 SMNVEV (reference sequence). The CDR3: CASSLAATTYEQYF. As DNA, the CDR3 is TGTGCCAGCAGTTTAGCGGCAACGACTTACGAGCAGTACTTC.

The chain recombines TRBV27 with TRBJ2-7; 7 positions match TRBD1. V shed 6 bases, J shed 9 bases, and the junction held 5 bases outside the gene matches. Germline V lookup: CDR1 MNHEY, CDR2 SMNVEV (reference sequence). The CDR3 covers 11 residues. For the CDR3, the DNA is TGTGCCAGCAGGTACCGGGACAGGCAGTACTTC. This translates into CASRYRDRQYF.

The genes are TRBV9 and TRBJ2-4; 9 positions agree with TRBD1. The CDR3 is made up of 13 amino acids. Trimming cost V 5 bases and J 8 bases; bases outside gene matches: 5. The germline V gene has CDR1 SGDLS and CDR2 YYNGEE. CDR3 loop: CASRRTGEDIQYF. CDR3 sequence (DNA): TGTGCCAGCAGGAGGACAGGGGAGGACATTCAGTACTTC.

Turning to this clone: At one boundary the junction diverges from the germline segment, which might be a read error. V gene TRBV7-9 combines with J gene TRBJ2-3; D is uncertain. The CDR3 extends over 10 amino acids. Germline V CDR1 and CDR2: SEHNR, FQNEAQ (reference sequence). CDR3 region: CSSSLLPRDF. DNA of the CDR3: TGTTCCAGCAGCTTGCTCCCACGGGATTTT.

V is TRBV9 and J is TRBJ2-3; 8 positions match TRBD2. The CDR3 runs 16 residues. Trimming removed 3 bases from V and 4 bases from J; junction bases left unmatched: 10. The V gene's germline CDR1 is SGDLS and CDR2 YYNGEE. The CDR3 DNA sequence: TGTGCCAGCAGCGCAGTCGGGCGGGGGGACTCAGATACGCAGTATTTT. As protein: CASSAVGRGDSDTQYF. Combining the CDR3 with reference TRBV9 and TRBJ2-3 gives the whole variable domain DSGVTQTPKHLITATGQRVTLRCSPRSGDLSVYWYQQSLDQGLQFLIQYYNGEERAKGNILERFSAQQFPDLHSELNLSSLELGDSALYFCASSAVGRGDSDTQYFGPGTRLTVL.

The J gene is TRBJ2-7, the V gene TRBV27; 8 bases are a match to TRBD1. This CDR3 region has 14 residues. Germline assignment: CDR1 MNHEY and CDR2 SMNVEV (reference sequence). The V gene end was trimmed by 5 bases and the J gene end by 1 base; junction bases not matched to a gene: 4. CDR3 region: CASSRTGTSYEQYF. The CDR3 DNA sequence: TGTGCCAGCAGTAGGACAGGGACGTCCTACGAGCAGTACTTC.

In this sample, this clone turned up once. The rearrangement joins TRBV10-2 to TRBJ1-2; 7 bases are shared with TRBD1. This CDR3 is 14 amino acids long. The germline V gene encodes CDR1 WSHSY and CDR2 SAAADI. The trim removed 6 bases at V and 4 bases at J, leaving 8 bases unmatched. The CDR3 DNA is TGCGCCAGCAGCCAGGGGGGCCCCTTCTATGGCTACACCTTC. Its translation is CASSQGGPFYGYTF.